The 13 T cell receptor beta chains listed next were all sequenced from one sample in a study of T cells in women clearing cervical HPV infection. Method: immunoSEQ multiplex PCR; TCRdb's copy keeps in-frame clones and lacks some. The sample holds tens of thousands of clones. The sequenced sample was blood buffy coat. These TCRs come from a woman between 18 and 70 years old with a cervical HPV16 infection that either progressed to CIN3+ or cleared (not recorded which).

Comment on this clone: The sequenced fragment ends 3 residues before the CDR3 boundary, so the rest is inferred from the germline J gene. The chain joins TRBV19 to TRBJ1-2; D not resolved. The germline gives CDR1 LNHDA, CDR2 SQIVND (reference sequence). This CDR3 has 14 amino acids. The CDR3: CASSKVGISYDYTF. Incomplete CDR3 DNA: TGTGCCAGTAGTAAGGTAGGAATTAGCTACGAC.

Of note for this clone: The read halts 3 residues ahead of the CDR3 end, with the missing end drawn from the germline J gene. V usage is TRBV19 and J usage is TRBJ2-6; maybe TRBD1 (6 bases). V was trimmed by 7 bases and J by 4 bases, leaving 20 bases between them. Looked up from germline, CDR1 is LNHDA and CDR2 is SQIVND (reference sequence). The CDR3 is 17 residues long. The CDR3 is CASIDTANRAGANVLTF. The sequenced part of the CDR3 DNA is TGTGCCAGTATTGATACAGCTAACAGGGCCGGGGCCAACGTC.

Comment on this clone: The observed sequence ends 3 residues before the CDR3 terminus, with the missing tail filled in from the germline J gene. The rearrangement links TRBV20-1 to TRBJ1-2; 10 nucleotides match TRBD1. V dropped 6 bases and J dropped 6; count of bases not matched to a gene: 16. The germline CDR1 and CDR2 sequences are DFQATT and SNEGSKA (reference sequence). This CDR3 spans 16 amino acids. This CDR3 reads CSAYNDRGRLSNGYTF. CDR3 DNA, as far as it was read: TGCAGTGCGTACAATGACAGGGGGCGCTTAAGTAATGGC.

As to this clone: Read data end 3 residues before the CDR3 end; the end is taken from the germline J gene. The chain is built from TRBV7-9 and TRBJ2-4; D might be TRBD2 (5 bases). The CDR3 contains 13 residues. CDR1 is SEHNR, CDR2 FQNEAQ, per germline (reference sequence). The part of the CDR3 DNA that was read is TGTGCCAGCACCGTTGACGGGGTTACTCCT. Protein sequence: CASTVDGVTP. The whole CDR3 protein is CASTVDGVTPQYF.

Worth noting for this clone: The observed sequence ends 3 residues before the CDR3 terminus, with the missing tail filled in from the germline J gene. This chain uses TRBV20-1 with TRBJ1-5; no clear D gene. The CDR3 totals 13 residues. Germline V gives CDR1 DFQATT, CDR2 SNEGSKA (reference sequence). The V end lost 0 bases, the J end lost 9 bases, and 12 bases lay between the germline ends. The DNA read from the CDR3 is TGCAGTGCTAGAGATGTTGCCACATCGCCC. This codes for CSARDVATSP. The full CDR3 reads CSARDVATSPQHF.

About this clone: Sequencing ends 3 residues short of the CDR3 end; the germline J gene provides the rest. The chain links TRBV30 to TRBJ1-2; 8 bases are a match to TRBD1. CDR3 length: 13 amino acids. Germline V CDR1 and CDR2: GTSNPN, SVGIG (reference sequence). Trimming removed 2 bases from V and 2 bases from J; junction bases left unmatched: 1. CDR3 residues: CAWSTGGNYGYTF. The covered CDR3 bases are TGTGCCTGGAGTACAGGGGGAAACTATGGC.

As concerns this clone: The read is 3 residues too short to cover the CDR3 end, so that end is filled in from the germline J gene. The chain is built from TRBV6-2 or TRBV6-3 and TRBJ2-3; D call uncertain. The CDR3 has 14 amino acids. Trimming cost V 2 bases and J 3 bases, with 9 bases left between them. Germline V gene data show CDR1 as MNHEY and CDR2 as SVGEGT. The chain's CDR3 is CASSYAGPTDTQYF. The DNA read from the CDR3 is TGTGCCAGCAGTTACGCTGGGCCGACAGATACG.

Remarks on this clone: A read error may account for a junction end that differs from germline. The read terminates 3 residues ahead of where the CDR3 ends, so the germline J gene completes it. The chain combines TRBV4-2 with TRBJ2-2; D may correspond to TRBD1 or TRBD2 (6 bases each). Per the germline V gene, CDR1 is LGHNA and CDR2 is YNFKEQ. The CDR3 contains 16 residues. The CDR3 region is CASSQVGGQLTGELFF. The sequenced CDR3 bases are TGCGCCAGCAGCCAAGTGGGAGGACAGTTAACCGGGGAG.

Concerning this clone itself: The observed sequence ends 3 residues before the CDR3 terminus, with the missing tail filled in from the germline J gene. The V and J genes are TRBV7-9 and TRBJ1-2; D is perhaps TRBD1 (5 bases). The V and J ends lost 5 bases and 6 bases respectively, with 10 bases between them. The CDR3 has 12 residues. Germline CDR1 reads SEHNR; CDR2 reads FQNEAQ (reference sequence). The part of the CDR3 DNA that was read is TGTGCCAGCAGCGGTGAGGGGAATGGC. Its translation is CASSGEGNG. The entire CDR3 sequence reads CASSGEGNGYTF.

Turning to this clone: The DNA ends 3 residues before the CDR3 does, and the rest of the CDR3 is filled in from the germline J gene. This sequence joins TRBV27 and TRBJ2-5; TRBD1 aligns across 8 bases. The junction had 7 bases not matched to a gene; V was cut back by 8 bases and J by 2 bases. Per the germline V gene, CDR1 is MNHEY and CDR2 is SMNVEV (reference sequence). The CDR3 covers 14 residues. Incomplete CDR3 DNA: TGTGCCAGCGGATGGACAGGGACTCAAGAGACC. Translated: CASGWTGTQET. The entire CDR3 reads CASGWTGTQETQYF.

With respect to this clone: The read halts 3 residues ahead of the CDR3 end, with the missing end drawn from the germline J gene. This chain uses TRBV4-1 with TRBJ1-4; TRBD1 agrees at 7 bases. The V gene end was trimmed by 7 bases and the J gene end by 4 bases; junction bases not matched to a gene: 12. From germline, CDR1 is MGHRA and CDR2 YSYEKL. This CDR3 is 16 amino acids long. The part of the CDR3 DNA that was read is TGCGCCAGCACCCTGTCCCGGGACAGAGATAATGAAAAA. Its protein product is CASTLSRDRDNEK. Given in full, the CDR3 is CASTLSRDRDNEKLFF.

Concerning this clone itself: Sequencing ends 3 residues short of the CDR3 end; the germline J gene provides the rest. The rearrangement joins TRBV30 to TRBJ1-2, with 8 positions matching TRBD1. The CDR3 contains 15 residues. Germline values: CDR1 GTSNPN, CDR2 SVGIG (reference sequence). The CDR3 bases that were read are TGTGCCTGGGGGGCGGACAGGGTAGACCCTACGCAC. Residues: CAWGADRVDPTH. The CDR3, in full, reads CAWGADRVDPTHYTF. The variable domain in full, completed from reference TRBV30 and TRBJ1-2, reads SQTIHQWPATLVQPVGSPLSLECTVEGTSNPNLYWYRQAAGRGLQLLFYSVGIGQISSEVPQNLSASRPQDRQFILSSKKLLLSDSGFYLCAWGADRVDPTHYTFGSGTRLTVV.

CDR3 sequence: CASSSTFDQPQHF. CDR3 bases read: TGTGCCAGCAGCTCCACTTTTGATCAGCCC. The chain carries TRBV7-2 and TRBJ1-5; D is unresolved. The CDR3 extends 3 residues past the end of the read, so its final part is completed from the germline J gene. Germline V gene lookup returns CDR1 SGHTA and CDR2 FQGNSA. The CDR3 loop spans 13 amino acids. Trimming cost V 4 bases and J 5 bases, with 9 bases left between them.